This T cell receptor (beta chain) derives from a study of naive CD8 T cells in extremely preterm neonates. Clones were sequenced by immunoSEQ multiplex PCR, and TCRdb holds only the in-frame ones, with some missing. The sample has about 7,500 clones; about 98% are singletons. Deliveries were elective term cesareans at roughly 37-43 weeks, with no labor or membrane rupture. Germline loops: CDR1 SGDLS, CDR2 YYNGEE. Between the trimmed V and J ends, which lost 0 bases and 4 bases, there was a span of 10 bases. This CDR3 has 14 amino acids. Input material: naive CD8+ T cells from cord blood. The sequence was obtained from a newborn in good health. The chain combines TRBV9 with TRBJ1-1; possible D gene TRBD1, 5 bases. The CDR3 loop reads CASSVEGGATEAFF. DNA of the CDR3: TGTGCCAGCAGCGTAGAGGGAGGGGCCACTGAAGCTTTCTTT.